These 12 T cell receptor beta chains were all obtained from the same sample, sequenced in a study of cytomegalovirus exposure and HLA in healthy donors. Vbeta (60) and Jbeta (13) primers were used in the PCR. The method was immunoSEQ multiplex PCR; TCRdb's version includes in-frame clones alone and lacks a portion of them. The repertoire holds roughly 200,000 clones, roughly three quarters seen once, with around 3% in the top ten. Sequencing was carried out using PBMCs. The receptors were sampled from a male donor in good health and CMV-seronegative.

The chain employs TRBV19 and TRBJ1-1, with D hard to call. CDR3 length: 13 amino acids. CDR1 is LNHDA and CDR2 is SQIVND in the germline V gene (reference sequence). V was shortened by 4 bases and J by 5 bases, with 11 bases between the two germline ends. As DNA, the CDR3 is TGTGCCAGTAGTAGCACAGTACCAACTGAAGCTTTCTTT. It encodes CASSSTVPTEAFF.

The chain links TRBV4-1 to TRBJ1-3; D not certain. The V gene's germline CDR1 is MGHRA and CDR2 YSYEKL. Trimming took 0 bases from V and 0 from J, leaving 12 bases between them. The CDR3 sequence is 17 residues long. CDR3 DNA: TGCGCCAGCAGCCAAGATAGAGGAGGTATCTCTGGAAACACCATATATTTT. Translation: CASSQDRGGISGNTIYF.

The genes are TRBV27 and TRBJ2-6, with D possibly TRBD1 on 6 matching bases. The germline V gene has CDR1 MNHEY and CDR2 SMNVEV (reference sequence). Trimming shortened V by 5 bases and J by 0 bases, and 14 bases separated the two germline ends. CDR3 length: 17 residues. DNA for the CDR3: TGTGCCAGCAGTCCGATGACAGGCGGCTCTGGGGCCAACGTCCTGACTTTC. Translation: CASSPMTGGSGANVLTF.

The J gene is TRBJ2-5, the V gene TRBV11-2, with D perhaps matching TRBD2 (6 bases). The CDR3 totals 14 residues. V was cut by 1 base and J by 5 bases, with 11 bases left in between. Germline CDR1 and CDR2: SGHAT and FQNNGV. CDR3 residues: CASSLAPGVETQYF. As DNA, the CDR3 is TGTGCCAGCAGCTTAGCCCCGGGAGTGGAGACCCAGTACTTC.

This sequence joins TRBV20-1 and TRBJ1-6, with D possibly matching TRBD1 (6 bases). V was trimmed by 6 bases and J by 14 bases, leaving 14 bases between them. The CDR3 runs to 11 residues. Germline assignment: CDR1 DFQATT and CDR2 SNEGSKA (reference sequence). In DNA form, the CDR3 reads TGCAGTGCAAGGGGGGGGTTCACCCTCCACTTT. It is translated as CSARGGFTLHF.

This chain connects TRBV19 to TRBJ2-4, with TRBD2 matching over 8 bases. V shed 5 bases, J shed 6 bases, and the junction held 9 bases outside the gene matches. There are 15 residues in the CDR3. CDR1 is LNHDA and CDR2 is SQIVND in the germline V gene (reference sequence). CDR3 DNA sequence: TGTGCCAGTAGTTCTGCGGGAGGATTCTTAAACATTCAGTACTTC. Translating gives CASSSAGGFLNIQYF.

The chain combines TRBV28 with TRBJ1-4, with no clear D. The CDR3 has 11 residues. Germline CDR1 reads MDHEN; CDR2 reads SYDVKM. The V gene lost 4 bases and the J gene lost 6 bases, with 3 bases spanning the gap. DNA of the CDR3: TGTGCCAGCAGTTCGGATGAAAAACTGTTTTTT. It is translated as CASSSDEKLFF.

The chain has TRBV6-5 and TRBJ1-2; 8 positions agree with TRBD1. CDR1 and CDR2 from the germline V gene are MNHEY and SVGAGI. The CDR3 totals 16 residues. The V and J ends lost 2 bases and 5 bases, in that order; junction bases with no gene match: 10. In nucleotides, the CDR3 is TGTGCCAGCAGTTACAGCCAGGGACAGGTCGCTTATGGCTACACCTTC. Its protein is CASSYSQGQVAYGYTF.

V usage is TRBV28 and J usage is TRBJ1-4; D may be TRBD1 (5 bases). The germline CDR1 and CDR2 sequences are MDHEN and SYDVKM. Trimming stripped 9 bases from V and 2 bases from J, with 10 bases between. The length of the CDR3 is 13 residues. The CDR3 nucleotides read TGTGCCAGTGGGGAGGGGACTAATGAAAAACTGTTTTTT. It encodes CASGEGTNEKLFF.

The chain recombines TRBV11-1 with TRBJ1-6, with TRBD1 matching 8 bases. The CDR3 loop spans 14 amino acids. The ends lost 4 bases at V and 7 bases at J; junction bases unmatched: 3. Germline CDR1 reads SGHAT; CDR2 reads FQDESV (reference sequence). The CDR3 DNA reads as TGTGCCAGCAGCTCTGACAGGGGCAATTCACCCCTCCACTTT. Translating it yields CASSSDRGNSPLHF.

The rearrangement joins TRBV9 to TRBJ2-4; 7 bases line up with TRBD1. Trimming at V came to 3 bases and at J to 7 bases, leaving 7 bases not matched to a gene. Looked up from germline, CDR1 is SGDLS and CDR2 is YYNGEE. This CDR3 spans 14 amino acids. Here the CDR3 reads CASSDRDSPNIQYF. DNA of the CDR3: TGTGCCAGCAGCGACCGGGACAGCCCTAACATTCAGTACTTC.

The genes are TRBV4-1 and TRBJ1-5, with unresolved D. V lost 2 bases and J lost 7, with 12 bases in between. This CDR3 spans 14 amino acids. CDR1 is MGHRA, CDR2 YSYEKL, per germline. The CDR3 DNA reads as TGCGCCAGCAGCCAACCGGTGCCGTTGCAGCCCCAGCATTTT. This encodes CASSQPVPLQPQHF.